Sequencing of this T cell receptor beta chain was carried out in a study of OX40 agonist ivuxolimab in advanced cancers. Study at large: Participants, approximately 81% male, averaged 60 years of age, ranging from about 23 to 90.

Only in-frame clones appear in the TCRdb table, and some are missing; sequencing was by immunoSEQ multiplex PCR. This table has about 60,000 clones, 91% appearing once. The ends were cut back, 4 bases at V and 7 bases at J, with 8 bases in the middle. CDR1 is SGDLS, CDR2 YYNGEE, per germline. This CDR3 has 11 amino acids. This TCR was recovered from an adult with an advanced solid tumor such as melanoma, head and neck, liver or kidney cancer. The chain has TRBV9 and TRBJ1-2; D is ambiguous. Sequencing used CD4+ or CD8+ T cells sorted from blood, obtained in a trial of the OX40 agonist ivuxolimab. This CDR3 is CASSSLGGYTF. The CDR3 region has the DNA TGTGCCAGCAGCTCTCTCGGTGGCTACACCTTC.